This T cell receptor (beta chain) originates from a study of blood T cell repertoires in COVID-19. This clone was seen once. CDR3 length: 16 residues. Losses at the gene ends were 5 bases for V and 1 base for J; bases not matched to a gene: 9. Germline assignment: CDR1 SGHAT and CDR2 FQNNGV. Data came from immunoSEQ multiplex PCR; TCRdb stores just in-frame clones and leaves some out. This table holds tens of thousands of clones, 80% to 90% found once. Those enrolled in Seattle joined during active infection and were followed longitudinally afterward. This sequence originates from an elderly man with COVID-19, enrolled during active disease. Sequencing input: peripheral blood. The chain carries TRBV11-2 and TRBJ2-3; TRBD2 agrees at 7 bases. This chain's CDR3 is CASSPTGLVGTDTQYF. The CDR3 DNA is TGTGCCAGCAGCCCCACAGGACTAGTAGGCACAGATACGCAGTATTTT.